The 25 T cell receptor beta chains below come from one sample, sequenced in a study of CD8 T cells in ankylosing spondylitis. From the 5' RACE reads, TCRdb called clonotypes with MiXCR, one entry per CDR3 protein. In the table there are 300,000 to 400,000 distinct CDR3 sequences, about 9.9% of which are singletons. Input material: blood, either unsorted or a sorted T cell fraction (not recorded which). These receptors were obtained from a female donor with ankylosing spondylitis or in good health (not recorded which).

The V call is TRBV3-1, the J call TRBJ2-5, with D possibly matching TRBD1 (6 bases). The germline gives CDR1 LGHDT, CDR2 YNNKEL (reference sequence). The CDR3 runs to 15 residues. The V end was cut by 4 bases, the J end by 2 bases, with 14 bases between. CDR3 protein: CASSRQVTEQETQYF. CDR3 nucleotide sequence: TGTGCCAGCAGCCGACAGGTAACAGAGCAAGAGACCCAGTACTTC.

This clonotype was observed at least ten times. V and J are TRBV5-1 and TRBJ2-3; D not certain. The CDR3 contains 15 residues. V lost 0 bases, J lost 3 bases, and 11 bases lay in between. Germline lookup yields CDR1 SGHRS and CDR2 YFSETQ. This CDR3 reads CASSLAQVRTDTQYF. The CDR3 nucleotides are TGCGCCAGCAGCTTGGCCCAGGTCCGGACAGATACGCAGTATTTT.

The genes are TRBV20-1 and TRBJ1-4; 12 positions agree with TRBD1. V shed 1 base, J shed 8 bases, and the junction held 5 bases outside the gene matches. Germline lookup yields CDR1 DFQATT and CDR2 SNEGSKA (reference sequence). This CDR3 is 15 amino acids long. The CDR3: CSARATGTGGEKLFF. CDR3 nucleotide sequence: TGCAGTGCTAGAGCCACCGGGACAGGGGGCGAAAAACTGTTTTTT.

This clonotype was seen ten or more times. This sequence joins TRBV28 and TRBJ2-7; 12 nucleotides match TRBD1. This CDR3 has 19 amino acids. Germline V gene sequence: CDR1 MDHEN, CDR2 SYDVKM. V gave up 1 base and J gave up 4 bases; unmatched junction bases: 14. As DNA, the CDR3 is TGTGCCAGCAGTTTATCCGGGACAGGGGGCGCGAACGGACTGTACGAGCAGTACTTC. It is translated as CASSLSGTGGANGLYEQYF.

This clonotype occurred many times. V and J are TRBV6-1 and TRBJ2-7; D remains ambiguous. Germline assignment: CDR1 MNHNS and CDR2 SASEGT. With 5 bases removed from V and 0 bases from J, the gap between germline ends came to 20 bases. The length of the CDR3 is 17 residues. The CDR3 loop reads CASSTDLNTFRSYEQYF. The CDR3 DNA reads as TGTGCCAGCAGTACAGATCTTAACACCTTTCGCTCCTACGAGCAGTACTTC.

This clonotype was seen many times. This chain connects TRBV5-1 to TRBJ1-5; D may be TRBD1 (5 bases). CDR1 is SGHRS and CDR2 is YFSETQ in the germline V gene. V was cut by 5 bases and J by 4 bases, with 10 bases left in between. The CDR3 totals 13 residues. The CDR3 spells CASRGGGNQPQHF. The CDR3, as DNA: TGCGCCAGCAGGGGCGGGGGAAATCAGCCCCAGCATTTT.

There are many counts of this clonotype. Here the CDR3 reads CASTLRSAVAKNIQYF. For the CDR3, the DNA is TGTGCCAGCACTCTCAGGAGCGCCGTAGCCAAAAACATTCAGTACTTC. V gene TRBV6-2 or TRBV6-3 combines with J gene TRBJ2-4, with D hard to call. The V gene lost 7 bases and the J gene lost 0 bases, with 16 bases spanning the gap. CDR1 MNHEY and CDR2 SVGEGT come from the germline V gene. The CDR3 is 16 residues long.

This clonotype was observed many times. The rearrangement uses TRBV7-8 and TRBJ2-1; 8 positions agree with TRBD2. Per germline, CDR1 SGHVS and CDR2 FQNEAQ. The CDR3 runs 19 residues. The J segment lost 0 bases and the V segment lost 0 bases, leaving 10 bases of the junction unmatched. The CDR3 region is CASSLAVREVPSSYNEQFF. In DNA, the CDR3 is TGTGCCAGCAGCTTAGCCGTGCGGGAGGTACCCAGCTCCTACAATGAGCAGTTCTTC. The entire variable domain, with the rest obtained from reference TRBV7-8 and TRBJ2-1, is as follows: GAGVSQSPRYKVAKRGQDVALRCDPISGHVSLFWYQQALGQGPEFLTYFQNEAQLDKSGLPSDRFFAERPEGSVSTLKIQRTQQEDSAVYLCASSLAVREVPSSYNEQFFGPGTRLTVL.

At least ten counts were recorded for this clonotype. V usage is TRBV24-1 and J usage is TRBJ1-1; D is uncertain. V lost 8 bases to trimming and J lost 3 bases, with 18 bases between them. Germline loops: CDR1 KGHDR, CDR2 SFDVKD. CDR3 size: 15 residues. DNA of the CDR3: TGTGCCACCATCCGGAGAGGGAGAGTCGACACTGAAGCTTTCTTT. Translating it yields CATIRRGRVDTEAFF.

This clonotype was detected many times. Here the CDR3 reads CASSLSSSGANVLTF. CDR3 DNA: TGTGCCAGCAGTCTAAGCAGCTCTGGGGCCAACGTCCTGACTTTC. This rearrangement joins TRBV6-2 or TRBV6-3 to TRBJ2-6; D unclear. CDR1 MNHEY and CDR2 SVGEGT come from the germline V gene. The V end was cut by 5 bases, the J end by 0 bases, with 8 bases between. The CDR3 has 15 amino acids.

The sample holds many counts of this clonotype. The chain links TRBV6-1 to TRBJ2-7; possibly TRBD2 for D (5 bases). Germline CDR1 reads MNHNS; CDR2 reads SASEGT. The CDR3 is 13 residues long. Trimming stripped 5 bases from V and 4 bases from J, with 12 bases between. The CDR3 coding sequence is TGTGCCAGCAGTCGTAGGACTGGTTACGAGCAGTACTTC. Protein: CASSRRTGYEQYF.

Ten or more counts support this clonotype. The rearrangement joins TRBV5-1 to TRBJ2-3, with TRBD1 matching 8 bases. This CDR3 region has 13 residues. Trimming removed 4 bases from V and 5 bases from J; junction bases left unmatched: 3. Per the germline V gene, CDR1 is SGHRS and CDR2 is YFSETQ. The CDR3 region has the DNA TGCGCCAGCAGCACGGACAGGGAAGATACGCAGTATTTT. Translating it yields CASSTDREDTQYF.

This clonotype has a count of ten or more. The genes are TRBV5-1 and TRBJ1-5; 11 nucleotides match TRBD1. V trimming: 4 bases; J trimming: 6 bases; junction bases outside the gene matches: 6. CDR1 and CDR2 (germline): SGHRS, YFSETQ. The CDR3 extends over 15 amino acids. This CDR3 reads CASSPWTGGGQPQHF. CDR3 nucleotide sequence: TGCGCCAGCAGCCCATGGACAGGGGGCGGTCAGCCCCAGCATTTT.

A few counts support this clonotype. The chain links TRBV4-1 to TRBJ1-2; maybe TRBD1 (6 bases). Germline loops: CDR1 MGHRA, CDR2 YSYEKL. CDR3 length: 16 amino acids. Trimming shortened V by 1 base and J by 4 bases, and 16 bases separated the two germline ends. The CDR3 nucleotides are TGCGCCAGCAGCCAAGCTGGCCAGGGGTTGGGCTATGGCTACACCTTC. Translating it yields CASSQAGQGLGYGYTF.

This clonotype turned up a few times. The rearrangement links TRBV5-1 to TRBJ2-3; D unclear. The CDR3 covers 18 residues. Deletions cut 5 bases from V and 0 bases from J, with 22 bases between. Germline CDR1 reads SGHRS; CDR2 reads YFSETQ. The chain's CDR3 is CASRPSVSSTPSTDTQYF. CDR3 DNA: TGCGCCAGCAGACCGAGCGTCTCTTCCACTCCTAGCACAGATACGCAGTATTTT.

Worth noting for this clonotype: A read error may account for a junction end that differs from germline. This sequence joins TRBV20-1 and TRBJ2-2; the match to TRBD2 covers 9 bases. Germline V gene data show CDR1 as DFQATT and CDR2 as SNEGSKA (reference sequence). The length of the CDR3 is 16 residues. The CDR3 sequence is CCAPDSGRPGTGELFF. The CDR3 bases are TGCTGTGCTCCCGATAGCGGGAGACCCGGGACCGGGGAGCTGTTTTTT.

This clonotype has more than one count but fewer than ten. The junction departs from germline at one end; a sequencing error may be responsible. This chain connects TRBV5-1 to TRBJ2-6, with D possibly TRBD2 on 5 matching bases. Germline V gives CDR1 SGHRS, CDR2 YFSETQ. CDR3 length: 15 residues. CDR3 sequence: CASSLEGSGANVLTF. As DNA, the CDR3 is TGTGCCAGCAGCTTAGAGGGCTCTGGGGCCAACGTCCTGACTTTC.

The chain recombines TRBV5-5 with TRBJ1-4; D not resolved. V lost 4 bases and J 0 bases, leaving 13 bases between the germline ends. CDR1 is SGHKS, CDR2 YYEKEE, per germline (reference sequence). The CDR3 runs 16 residues. The CDR3 bases are TGTGCCAGCAGCATCTCGGCAGGAGCAACTAATGAAAAACTGTTTTTT. The encoded protein is CASSISAGATNEKLFF.

The gene calls are TRBV7-2 and TRBJ2-3; D is perhaps TRBD2 (5 bases). CDR1 and CDR2 (germline): SGHTA, FQGNSA. This CDR3 region has 14 residues. V was shortened by 2 bases and J by 5 bases, with 11 bases between the two germline ends. Here the CDR3 DNA reads TGTGCCAGCAGCTTAAATATGGCGGGAGATACGCAGTATTTT. This translates into CASSLNMAGDTQYF. The full variable domain, rest sourced from reference TRBV7-2 and TRBJ2-3, is GAGVSQSPSNKVTEKGKDVELRCDPISGHTALYWYRQSLGQGLEFLIYFQGNSAPDKSGLPSDRFSAERTGGSVSTLTIQRTQQEDSAVYLCASSLNMAGDTQYFGPGTRLTVL.

This clonotype was observed many times. This chain uses TRBV20-1 with TRBJ2-1; 7 positions match TRBD2. The CDR3 is made up of 13 amino acids. Germline V gene lookup returns CDR1 DFQATT and CDR2 SNEGSKA (reference sequence). V was pared by 5 bases and J by 12 bases, with 13 bases of the junction left unmatched. CDR3 nucleotides: TGCAGTGCTCCGATGGGGGGGTGGGGATCGCAGTTCTTC. Translation: CSAPMGGWGSQFF.

This clonotype was detected many times. The chain joins TRBV12-3 or TRBV12-4 to TRBJ2-4; either TRBD1 or TRBD2 may supply D (6 bases each). The CDR3 is 15 residues long. V shed 7 bases and J shed 8 bases, with 21 bases lying between them. The CDR3 loop reads CASTWGAGKFDIQYF. CDR3 DNA: TGTGCCAGCACCTGGGGGGCGGGAAAGTTCGACATTCAGTACTTC.

This clonotype was detected ten times or more. The V call is TRBV20-1, the J call TRBJ2-5; maybe TRBD2 (6 bases). Between the trimmed V and J ends, which lost 6 bases and 5 bases, there was a span of 10 bases. The CDR3 runs to 11 residues. The V gene's germline CDR1 is DFQATT and CDR2 SNEGSKA (reference sequence). The CDR3 region has the DNA TGCAGTGCAAGGAGGGGTGAGACCCAGTACTTC. It is translated as CSARRGETQYF.

This clonotype was observed many times. The chain recombines TRBV6-2 or TRBV6-3 with TRBJ2-7, with 8 positions matching TRBD2. The trim removed 9 bases at V and 6 bases at J, leaving 13 bases unmatched. From germline, CDR1 is MNHEY and CDR2 SVGEGT. The CDR3 has 14 residues. This chain's CDR3 is CASTKAGDGVEQYF. In DNA form, the CDR3 reads TGTGCCAGTACCAAAGCGGGGGACGGGGTCGAGCAGTACTTC.

There are many counts of this clonotype. The genes are TRBV7-9 and TRBJ2-1; TRBD2 agrees at 8 bases. Germline trimming cut 5 bases from V and 7 bases from J; bases unmatched to any gene: 7. Germline V gives CDR1 SEHNR, CDR2 FQNEAQ (reference sequence). The CDR3 contains 14 residues. CDR3 coding DNA: TGTGCCAGCAGCCACCTGGGACTAGTGAATGAGCAGTTCTTC. This encodes CASSHLGLVNEQFF.

This clonotype was recorded many times. The chain joins TRBV20-1 to TRBJ2-2; TRBD1 agrees at 8 bases. This CDR3 spans 13 amino acids. The J segment lost 4 bases and the V segment lost 6 bases, leaving 4 bases of the junction unmatched. Per germline, CDR1 DFQATT and CDR2 SNEGSKA (reference sequence). CDR3 sequence: CSARTGFTGELFF. The CDR3 DNA is TGCAGTGCCCGGACAGGGTTCACCGGGGAGCTGTTTTTT.